A single sample gave rise to the 21 T cell receptor beta chains below, sequenced in a study of OX40 agonist ivuxolimab in advanced cancers. Library preparation employed the immunoSEQ multiplex PCR assay. TCRdb limited this immuneACCESS table to in-frame rearrangements with V and J called. A share of clones is missing; checked studies link under half to unresolved V genes, and the rest is unexplained. This sample is represented by more than 40,000 clones; around 77% of them were singletons. Over 2% of the sample goes to the ten largest clones. Sequencing used CD4+ or CD8+ T cells sorted from blood, obtained in a trial of the OX40 agonist ivuxolimab. The origin of the receptors is an adult with an advanced solid tumor such as melanoma, head and neck, liver or kidney cancer.

The rearrangement joins TRBV5-1 to TRBJ2-5; D perhaps matches TRBD1 (6 bases). The germline V and J ends were trimmed by 4 bases and 0 bases, with 10 bases remaining between them. Germline V gives CDR1 SGHRS, CDR2 YFSETQ. This CDR3 spans 14 amino acids. This CDR3 reads CASSPGQYQETQYF. The CDR3 nucleotides are TGCGCCAGCAGCCCCGGACAGTACCAAGAGACCCAGTACTTC.

V and J are TRBV7-9 and TRBJ1-5, with D perhaps matching TRBD1 (5 bases). V was shortened by 3 bases and J by 2 bases, with 14 bases between the two germline ends. This CDR3 has 16 residues. Germline loops: CDR1 SEHNR, CDR2 FQNEAQ (reference sequence). The CDR3 DNA is TGTGCCAGCAGCTTCGGGACTTCGGGGGGCAATCAGCCCCAGCATTTT. Translated: CASSFGTSGGNQPQHF.

The chain links TRBV2 to TRBJ2-1; D unclear. The CDR3 consists of 14 residues. Germline loops: CDR1 SNHLY, CDR2 FYNNEI. V was pared by 4 bases and J by 4 bases, with 11 bases between. The CDR3 region is CASSANGLYNEQFF. The CDR3 DNA sequence: TGTGCCAGCAGTGCGAACGGGCTATACAATGAGCAGTTCTTC.

The V and J genes are TRBV5-1 and TRBJ2-1; TRBD2 aligns across 11 bases. The CDR3 length is 13 residues. In germline, CDR1 is SGHRS, CDR2 YFSETQ. Germline trimming cut 7 bases from V and 6 bases from J; bases unmatched to any gene: 3. The CDR3 sequence is CASSGLAVNEQFF. The CDR3 bases are TGCGCCAGCTCGGGACTAGCGGTCAATGAGCAGTTCTTC.

The chain links TRBV5-5 to TRBJ2-2; D unresolved. Germline V gives CDR1 SGHKS, CDR2 YYEKEE (reference sequence). The ends were cut back, 2 bases at V and 6 bases at J, with 5 bases in the middle. CDR3 length equals 12 residues. DNA of the CDR3: TGTGCCAGCAGCTTCGTACCCGGGGAGCTGTTTTTT. Protein: CASSFVPGELFF.

V and J are TRBV6-1 and TRBJ2-2, with D tentatively TRBD1 (6 bases). The CDR3 length is 15 residues. Germline loops: CDR1 MNHNS, CDR2 SASEGT. Between the trimmed V and J ends, which lost 7 bases and 7 bases, there was a span of 19 bases. Here the CDR3 DNA reads TGTGCCAGCAACCCTATACAGGGACGGGGCGGGGAGCTGTTTTTT. This translates into CASNPIQGRGGELFF.

The chain joins TRBV10-3 to TRBJ1-2; D perhaps matches TRBD1 (5 bases). Germline CDR1 ENHRY, CDR2 SYGVKD. Trimming cost V 0 bases and J 10 bases, with 27 bases left between them. There are 18 residues in the CDR3. CDR3 sequence reads: CAISESGDREKTYVDYTF. For the CDR3, the DNA is TGTGCCATCAGTGAGTCGGGAGACAGAGAGAAGACCTATGTTGACTACACCTTC.

The genes are TRBV5-1 and TRBJ2-2; TRBD1 or TRBD2 may be the D gene (5 bases each). Germline-derived CDR1 and CDR2 are SGHRS and YFSETQ. The CDR3 runs to 13 residues. Between the trimmed V and J ends, which lost 0 bases and 6 bases, there was a span of 6 bases. CDR3 amino acids: CASSLAGPGELFF. In DNA, the CDR3 is TGCGCCAGCAGCTTGGCGGGACCCGGGGAGCTGTTTTTT. The variable domain in full, completed from reference TRBV5-1 and TRBJ2-2, reads KAGVTQTPRYLIKTRGQQVTLSCSPISGHRSVSWYQQTPGQGLQFLFEYFSETQRNKGNFPGRFSGRQFSNSRSEMNVSTLELGDSALYLCASSLAGPGELFFGEGSRLTVL.

V usage is TRBV19 and J usage is TRBJ2-3; D possibly uses TRBD1 or TRBD2 (5 bases each). V lost 5 bases and J lost 2, with 14 bases in between. There are 15 residues in the CDR3. CDR1 is LNHDA, CDR2 SQIVND, per germline (reference sequence). The CDR3 region is CASSPTGTHTDTQYF. In DNA form, the CDR3 reads TGTGCCAGTAGTCCAACCGGGACCCACACAGATACGCAGTATTTT.

The CDR3 protein is CASSPYSVETQYF. In DNA, the CDR3 is TGTGCCAGCAGCCCCTATAGCGTAGAGACCCAGTACTTC. The chain employs TRBV13 and TRBJ2-5; D is perhaps TRBD2 (5 bases). Per germline, CDR1 PRHDT and CDR2 FYEKMQ (reference sequence). The V and J ends lost 5 bases and 4 bases respectively, with 11 bases between them. CDR3 size: 13 residues.

The V call is TRBV5-5, the J call TRBJ1-1, with 7 bases identical to TRBD1. The V gene end was trimmed by 4 bases and the J gene end by 1 base; junction bases not matched to a gene: 19. The CDR3 sequence is 19 residues long. The germline CDR1 and CDR2 sequences are SGHKS and YYEKEE (reference sequence). The CDR3: CASSKKPRGRGLPNTEAFF. DNA for the CDR3: TGTGCCAGCAGCAAAAAGCCCAGGGGGAGGGGCCTCCCGAACACTGAAGCTTTCTTT. Complete variable domain (other parts from reference TRBV5-5 and TRBJ1-1): DAGVTQSPTHLIKTRGQQVTLRCSPISGHKSVSWYQQVLGQGPQFIFQYYEKEERGRGNFPDRFSARQFPNYSSELNVNALLLGDSALYLCASSKKPRGRGLPNTEAFFGQGTRLTVV.

The chain has TRBV27 and TRBJ2-7; D is perhaps TRBD1 (5 bases). The CDR3 is 15 amino acids. V dropped 6 bases and J dropped 7 bases, with 22 bases sitting between them. Germline CDR1 MNHEY, CDR2 SMNVEV (reference sequence). DNA for the CDR3: TGTGCCAGCAGACCTCACGGTGGGGCTAGACAAGAGCAGTACTTC. Translating gives CASRPHGGARQEQYF.

About this clone: Distinct nucleotide sequences in the sample also encode this CDR3. The V and J genes are TRBV19 and TRBJ2-1, with a tentative D call TRBD2 (6 bases). V was pared by 2 bases and J by 0 bases, with 8 bases between. CDR3 length: 15 amino acids. Germline CDR1 is LNHDA and CDR2 is SQIVND (reference sequence). CDR3: CASSISGSSYNEQFF. The CDR3, as DNA: TGTGCCAGTAGTATATCCGGGAGCTCCTACAATGAGCAGTTCTTC.

The sample holds a few counts of this clone. This chain links TRBV6-1 with TRBJ1-2, with TRBD1 matching over 10 bases. V trimming: 8 bases; J trimming: 6 bases; junction bases outside the gene matches: 12. Germline CDR1 reads MNHNS; CDR2 reads SASEGT. This CDR3 comprises 15 residues. The chain's CDR3 is CASHSRDRGIDGYTF. The CDR3, as DNA: TGTGCCAGCCACTCCCGGGACAGGGGAATAGATGGCTACACCTTC.

V is TRBV18 and J is TRBJ2-2, with D uncertain. V lost 6 bases to trimming and J lost 8 bases, with 13 bases between them. Germline V lookup: CDR1 KGHSH, CDR2 LQKENI. The CDR3 contains 13 residues. Written as DNA, the CDR3 is TGTGCCAGCTCCGTTTCTACTCAGGGGGAGCTGTTTTTT. Protein: CASSVSTQGELFF.

The chain carries TRBV25-1 and TRBJ1-6; tentative D call: TRBD1 (5 bases). The ends were cut back, 1 base at V and 0 bases at J, with 10 bases in the middle. The CDR3 length is 17 residues. The germline V gene encodes CDR1 MGHDK and CDR2 SYGVNS. The CDR3 nucleotides read TGTGCCAGCAGTGAATGGGCAGGGAGCTCCTATAATTCACCCCTCCACTTT. Translation: CASSEWAGSSYNSPLHF. Looking up the rest from reference TRBV25-1 and TRBJ1-6 gives the full variable domain: EADIYQTPRYLVIGTGKKITLECSQTMGHDKMYWYQQDPGMELHLIHYSYGVNSTEKGDLSSESTVSRIRTEHFPLTLESARPSHTSQYLCASSEWAGSSYNSPLHFGNGTRLTVT.

This clone was counted a few times. The CDR3 is CASSSGSSGHFGYTF. The CDR3, as DNA: TGTGCCAGCAGCTCCGGGTCCTCGGGACACTTTGGCTACACCTTC. The chain employs TRBV7-9 and TRBJ1-2; a possible D gene is TRBD1 (6 bases). The CDR3 extends over 15 amino acids. Germline loops: CDR1 SEHNR, CDR2 FQNEAQ (reference sequence). The V and J ends lost 4 bases and 7 bases respectively, with 19 bases between them.

The CDR3 DNA is TGTGCCAGCAGTTTAAAAAAGCTAGCGACCCAGTACTTC. It specifies CASSLKKLATQYF. The V call is TRBV28, the J call TRBJ2-5, with a tentative D call TRBD2 (5 bases). The CDR3 has 13 amino acids. Trimming took 2 bases from V and 7 from J, leaving 11 bases between them. Germline V gene lookup returns CDR1 MDHEN and CDR2 SYDVKM.

By share of the sample, this clone is medium-sized (0.01 to 0.1%). The V call is TRBV7-9, the J call TRBJ2-1; TRBD1 is a possible D gene (5 bases). CDR1 is SEHNR and CDR2 is FQNEAQ in the germline V gene (reference sequence). The V and J ends lost 3 bases and 6 bases respectively, with 15 bases between them. This CDR3 has 15 residues. The CDR3 sequence is CASSFRPQGFNEQFF. CDR3 DNA sequence: TGTGCCAGCAGCTTCCGACCGCAGGGTTTCAATGAGCAGTTCTTC.

The V call is TRBV19, the J call TRBJ2-7, with TRBD2 matching over 9 bases. Per germline, CDR1 LNHDA and CDR2 SQIVND (reference sequence). The CDR3 extends over 23 amino acids. V was clipped by 5 bases and J by 2 bases; unmatched bases: 31. CDR3 region: CASSPTSPGARLAVPRKPYEQYF. The CDR3 region has the DNA TGTGCCAGTAGTCCCACCTCGCCGGGGGCTCGACTAGCGGTCCCTCGAAAACCCTACGAGCAGTACTTC.

V usage is TRBV28 and J usage is TRBJ1-1; D may be TRBD1 (5 bases). Germline V gene lookup returns CDR1 MDHEN and CDR2 SYDVKM. Trimming pared 5 bases from V and 1 base from J, leaving 11 bases between. This CDR3 region has 14 residues. The CDR3 DNA reads TGTGCCAGCAGTCGGACACCCAAGAACACTGAAGCTTTCTTT. Encoded protein: CASSRTPKNTEAFF.